Following are 9 T cell receptor beta chains from one sample sequenced in a study of T-cell memory formation after mild COVID-19. Each CDR3 protein gets one entry after TCRdb re-called the 5' RACE reads with MiXCR. The data show fewer than 95,000 distinct CDR3 sequences, roughly an eighth seen once. Sequenced sample: PBMCs or a T cell subset sorted from them (not recorded which). Source of these receptors: an adult woman who had mild COVID-19 (a few samples of this study predate the infection). Cell type and time point are not known.

This clonotype was counted only a few times. V is TRBV5-4 and J is TRBJ2-1, with 10 bases fitting TRBD2. The CDR3 covers 15 residues. The junction had 6 bases not matched to a gene; V was cut back by 5 bases and J by 4 bases. Per the germline V gene, CDR1 is SGHNT and CDR2 is YYREEE (reference sequence). This chain's CDR3 is CASSSTSGLYNEQFF. As DNA, the CDR3 is TGTGCCAGCAGTTCGACTAGCGGGCTTTACAATGAGCAGTTCTTC.

This clonotype was counted a few times. This sequence joins TRBV4-3 and TRBJ2-7, with 9 bases that match TRBD2. Germline CDR1 and CDR2: LGHNA and YSLEER. The ends lost 2 bases at V and 4 bases at J; junction bases unmatched: 3. The CDR3 runs 14 residues. The CDR3 reads CASSQRLADYEQYF. In nucleotides, the CDR3 is TGCGCCAGCAGCCAACGACTAGCGGATTACGAGCAGTACTTC.

The chain uses TRBV11-2 and TRBJ2-7; a weak D match, TRBD2 (6 bases). V gave up 0 bases and J gave up 2 bases, with 11 bases separating them. The germline V gene encodes CDR1 SGHAT and CDR2 FQNNGV. This CDR3 spans 15 amino acids. CDR3 nucleotide sequence: TGTGCCAGCAGCTTAGAAGCCTGGGGGGCCTACGAGCAGTACTTC. It encodes CASSLEAWGAYEQYF.

V is TRBV9 and J is TRBJ2-1; TRBD2 matches 10 bases. The germline V gene encodes CDR1 SGDLS and CDR2 YYNGEE. The CDR3 sequence is 18 residues long. V lost 0 bases and J lost 5; bases outside the gene matches: 11. In nucleotides, the CDR3 is TGTGCCAGCAGCGTAGACCTAATCCTAGCGGGAGCCGACAATGAGCAGTTCTTC. Protein sequence: CASSVDLILAGADNEQFF.

V and J are TRBV5-1 and TRBJ2-1, with 7 bases identical to TRBD1. This CDR3 region has 14 residues. The V gene end was trimmed by 0 bases and the J gene end by 9 bases; junction bases not matched to a gene: 6. The germline V gene encodes CDR1 SGHRS and CDR2 YFSETQ. The chain's CDR3 is CASSLGQGDGEQFF. CDR3 nucleotides: TGCGCCAGCAGCTTGGGGCAGGGGGACGGTGAGCAGTTCTTC.

This clonotype has just a few counts. Because the CDR3's place on the DNA is in doubt, the DNA is left out and the CDR3 is given as listed by TCRdb. This rearrangement joins TRBV9 to TRBJ2-2. The CDR3 totals 13 residues, both ends included. Germline-derived CDR1 and CDR2 are SGDLS and YYNGEE. The CDR3 reads CASSSGAGELFFF.

This chain joins TRBV3-1 and TRBJ2-3; D may be TRBD2 (6 bases). Germline V gene data show CDR1 as LGHDT and CDR2 as YNNKEL (reference sequence). The CDR3 covers 15 residues. V shed 4 bases and J shed 2 bases, with 13 bases lying between them. CDR3 residues: CASSLPGLDTDTQYF. For the CDR3, the DNA is TGTGCCAGCAGCCTTCCGGGACTGGACACAGATACGCAGTATTTT.

V is TRBV4-1 and J is TRBJ1-1; maybe TRBD1 (5 bases). Per germline, CDR1 MGHRA and CDR2 YSYEKL. The V end lost 5 bases, the J end lost 5 bases, and 15 bases lay between the germline ends. The CDR3 extends over 14 amino acids. DNA for the CDR3: TGCGCCAGCAGCATCGGGGAGGGGCTTACTGAAGCTTTCTTT. Translated, it gives CASSIGEGLTEAFF.

This chain links TRBV30 with TRBJ1-1, with D possibly TRBD1 on 6 matching bases. With 2 bases removed from V and 0 bases from J, the gap between germline ends came to 10 bases. The CDR3 runs to 14 residues. In germline, CDR1 is GTSNPN, CDR2 SVGIG (reference sequence). The CDR3 spells CAWSPGHLNTEAFF. CDR3 in DNA: TGTGCCTGGAGTCCGGGACACTTGAACACTGAAGCTTTCTTT.